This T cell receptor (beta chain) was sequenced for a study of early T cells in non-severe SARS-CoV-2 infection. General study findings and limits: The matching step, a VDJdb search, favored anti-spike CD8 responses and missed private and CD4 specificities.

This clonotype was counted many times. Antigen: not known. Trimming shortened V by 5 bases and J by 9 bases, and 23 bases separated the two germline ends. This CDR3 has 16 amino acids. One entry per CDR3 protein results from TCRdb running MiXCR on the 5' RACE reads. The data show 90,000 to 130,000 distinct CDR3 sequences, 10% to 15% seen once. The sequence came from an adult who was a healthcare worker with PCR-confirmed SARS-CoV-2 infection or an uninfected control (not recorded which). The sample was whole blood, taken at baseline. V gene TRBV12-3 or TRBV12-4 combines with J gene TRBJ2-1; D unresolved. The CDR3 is CASSPRTQTSTGEQFF. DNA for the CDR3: TGTGCCAGCAGTCCCCGGACCCAGACTTCAACGGGTGAGCAGTTCTTC.